In its sample, the clone carrying this T cell receptor (beta chain) was seen a few times. Its antigen is still unknown. Peripheral blood from each donor was collected in a volume of 9.5 to 10 milliliters. Researchers isolated at least 6.5 million PBMCs per sample. The data were taken from a study of blood T cells in healthy people across ages. Study results and limitations: Long-lived and aged donors differed, with more naive CD4+ cells and higher diversity in the long-lived. Age brought a roughly linear fall in TCR beta diversity measured per million T cells.

Germline-derived CDR1 and CDR2 are KGHSH and LQKENI. This CDR3 comprises 15 residues. Unmatched junction bases numbered 12, after V lost 3 bases and J lost 11 bases. A J-beta primer mix and a sample-barcoded 5' primer were used in a second PCR of roughly 6 to 11 cycles. MiXCR, run by TCRdb on the 5' RACE reads, gives a single entry per CDR3 protein. The sample consists of over 600,000 distinct CDR3 sequences, around 38% of them appearing once. This sequence originates from a man at least 80 years old in good health. The chain uses TRBV18 and TRBJ2-5, with 10 bases that match TRBD1. Sequencing was done on a sample of blood. Written as DNA, the CDR3 is TGTGCCAGCTCACCTACATCGACAGGGGGCAGGGAGCAGTACTTC. This codes for CASSPTSTGGREQYF.